This TCR beta chain was observed in a study of blood T cell repertoires in COVID-19. Study overall: Sites across the United States, Italy and Spain contributed samples from acute and convalescent COVID-19. PBMCs, B-cell-depleted T cells, or T cells provided the cDNA or gDNA that made up the material.

In the original analysis: From reference gene primer amplification, estimates of nucleated cell counts were derived. Repertoires were generated with immunoSEQ multiplex PCR, while TCRdb's copy carries only in-frame clones and drops some. The V and J calls and clone size are taken from that table; D and trimming were inferred from the DNA. The sample holds about 190,000 clones, 85% to 90% seen once. V trimming: 0 bases; J trimming: 2 bases; junction bases outside the gene matches: 0. This CDR3 is built from 15 residues. Looked up from germline, CDR1 is KGHSH and CDR2 is LQKENI. J is TRBJ1-5 and V is TRBV18, with 8 nucleotides matching TRBD1. The clonotype originates from a man aged 40-49 years with active or convalescent COVID-19. The sequencing sample was made of peripheral blood. DNA of the CDR3: TGTGCCAGCTCACCACCACAGGGGGGCAATCAGCCCCAGCATTTT. Protein sequence: CASSPPQGGNQPQHF.